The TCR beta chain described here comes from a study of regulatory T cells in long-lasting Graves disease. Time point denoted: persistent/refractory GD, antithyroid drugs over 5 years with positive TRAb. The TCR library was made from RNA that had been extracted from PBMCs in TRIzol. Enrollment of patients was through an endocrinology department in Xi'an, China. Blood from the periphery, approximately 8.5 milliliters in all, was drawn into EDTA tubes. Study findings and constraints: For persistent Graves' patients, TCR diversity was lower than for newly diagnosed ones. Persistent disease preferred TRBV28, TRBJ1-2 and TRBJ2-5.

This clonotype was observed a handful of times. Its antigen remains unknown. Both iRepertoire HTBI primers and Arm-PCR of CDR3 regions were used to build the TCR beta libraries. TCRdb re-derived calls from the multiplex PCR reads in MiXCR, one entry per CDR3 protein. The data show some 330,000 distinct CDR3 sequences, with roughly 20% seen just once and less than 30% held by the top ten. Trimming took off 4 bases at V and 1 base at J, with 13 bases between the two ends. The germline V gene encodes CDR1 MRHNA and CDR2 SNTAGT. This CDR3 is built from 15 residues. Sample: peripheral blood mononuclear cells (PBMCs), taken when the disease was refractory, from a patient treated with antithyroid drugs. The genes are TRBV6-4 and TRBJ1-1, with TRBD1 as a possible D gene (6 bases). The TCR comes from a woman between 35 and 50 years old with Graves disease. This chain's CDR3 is CASSGGHRENTEAFF. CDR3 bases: TGTGCCAGCAGTGGGGGGCACAGGGAGAACACTGAAGCTTTCTTT.